Listed below are T cell receptor beta chains from one sample, sequenced in a study of identifying expanded T cells in peripheral blood. Libraries were prepared by immunoSEQ multiplex PCR; TCRdb keeps only in-frame clonotypes and omits some of them. The sample lists tens of thousands of clones, around 90% seen once, with approximately 5.3% in the top ten. The sample comprised blood. The receptors originated from a person between 18 and 70 years old in good health. Each CDR3 is given with its conserved first and last residue. The order of the fields is V gene, J gene, D gene, clone size, CDR3 DNA, CDR3 protein. A D gene is named only where the DNA matches it firmly. Size is omitted from some rows. Given values are once, few, many or a class for expanded clones.

TRBV9	TRBJ2-2	-	-	TGTGCCAGCAGCGCCGGAGAGACAGTCACCGGGGAGCTGTTTTTT	CASSAGETVTGELFF
TRBV27	TRBJ1-1	-	-	TGTGCCAGCAGTTTTTCAGGGATAAACACTGAAGCTTTCTTT	CASSFSGINTEAFF
TRBV12-5	TRBJ1-6	TRBD1	-	TGTGCTACCGGACAGGGGAATTCACCCCTCCACTTT	CATGQGNSPLHF
TRBV9	TRBJ2-1	TRBD1	-	TGTGCCAGCAGCGTAGAGGGACAGGGGAACAATGAGCAGTTCTTC	CASSVEGQGNNEQFF
TRBV5-6	TRBJ2-7	TRBD1	-	TGTGCCAGCAGCTTGGGGGCAGGCAGGGGGAAGCAGTACTTC	CASSLGAGRGKQYF
TRBV30	TRBJ1-5	-	-	TGTGCCTGGAGTAACCGGGACAAAAATCAGCCCCAGCATTTT	CAWSNRDKNQPQHF
TRBV19	TRBJ2-5	TRBD1	once	TGTGCCAGTCGAAGGGACAGGGACCGTCAAGAGACCCAGTACTTC	CASRRDRDRQETQYF
TRBV6-6	TRBJ1-1	-	-	TGTGCCAGCACTAGGGAGGGGATGAACACTGAAGCTTTCTTT	CASTREGMNTEAFF
TRBV11-2	TRBJ2-5	-	-	TGTGCCAGCAGCTTCCTTTGGTCGGAGACCCAGTACTTC	CASSFLWSETQYF
TRBV5-1	TRBJ1-6	TRBD1	-	TGCGCCAGCAGCTACCTAGGACAGGAGTATAATTCACCCCTCCACTTT	CASSYLGQEYNSPLHF
TRBV27	TRBJ2-7	TRBD2	-	TGTGCCAGCAGGGGACTAGCGGGAGAGAGCTCCTACGAGCAGTACTTC	CASRGLAGESSYEQYF
TRBV4-1	TRBJ2-7	-	-	TGCGCCAGCAGCCAAGTGGGGGTGAGGTACGAGCAGTACTTC	CASSQVGVRYEQYF
TRBV15	TRBJ1-1	TRBD1	once	TGTGCCACCAGCAGGAAGGGGGCCAACACTGAAGCTTTCTTT	CATSRKGANTEAFF
TRBV19	TRBJ2-7	-	-	TGTGCCAGTAGTATAGGGTACGAGCAGTACTTC	CASSIGYEQYF
TRBV15	TRBJ1-2	-	many	TGTGCCACCAGCAGAGATCGGGAATCTGGCTATGGCTACACCTTC	CATSRDRESGYGYTF
TRBV9	TRBJ2-2	TRBD1	-	TGTGCCAGCAGTACCGGGACAGGGAGAACCGGGGAGCTGTTTTTT	CASSTGTGRTGELFF
TRBV7-9	TRBJ1-2	-	once	TGTGCCAGCAGCCCTCGGGACTCAACAAGAGGCTACACCTTC	CASSPRDSTRGYTF
TRBV20-1	TRBJ1-2	-	few	TGCAGTGCTGCCGGGGGAAAGGGCTACACCTTC	CSAAGGKGYTF
TRBV7-6	TRBJ1-1	TRBD1	-	TGTGCCAGCACCTACCTCGGACAGGGCCGGGGAACTGAAGCTTTCTTT	CASTYLGQGRGTEAFF
TRBV5-6	TRBJ2-3	TRBD2	-	TGTGCCAGCAGCTTGTTTAGCGGGAGGGATACGCAGTATTTT	CASSLFSGRDTQYF
TRBV10-3	TRBJ1-5	-	-	TGTGCCATCAGTGAGTCGAGTGGGGGACAGCCCCAGCATTTT	CAISESSGGQPQHF
TRBV11-2	TRBJ1-4	-	-	TGTGCCAGCAGCTTAAGGCGTGAAAAACTGTTTTTT	CASSLRREKLFF
TRBV30	TRBJ2-1	TRBD2	-	TGTGCCTGGAGTAAGTTTAAGACTAGCGGGGGTCACAATGAGCAGTTCTTC	CAWSKFKTSGGHNEQFF
TRBV18	TRBJ1-1	-	once	TGTGCCAGCTCACCACTGCCAGGATTCACTGAAGCTTTCTTT	CASSPLPGFTEAFF
TRBV20-1	TRBJ1-2	-	once	TGCAGTGCCAGGGCCAACTATGGCTACACCTTC	CSARANYGYTF
TRBV5-1	TRBJ1-1	TRBD1	-	TGCGCCAGCAGCCCCCGACAGGGGAACACTGAAGCTTTCTTT	CASSPRQGNTEAFF
TRBV5-4	TRBJ2-1	TRBD2	few	TGTGCCAGCAGCTTGGCGTCGACTAGCGGGGGGGCCGGGCAGTTCTTC	CASSLASTSGGAGQFF
TRBV7-3	TRBJ1-1	-	-	TGTGCCAGCAGCTTAAAGGGCAGTCCCATGAACACTGAAGCTTTCTTT	CASSLKGSPMNTEAFF
TRBV11-2	TRBJ1-1	TRBD1	-	TGTGCCAGCTGCTTGGACAGGGCCACTGAAGCTTTCTTT	CASCLDRATEAFF
TRBV5-6	TRBJ2-7	-	-	TGTGCCAGCAGCTTGGGCGGGGGTTCCAGGGGCGAGCAGTACTTC	CASSLGGGSRGEQYF
TRBV7-6	TRBJ2-7	TRBD2	-	TGTGCCAGCAGCTTAGGTCAGGCTAGCGGGAGGAGCCCCTACGAGCAGTACTTC	CASSLGQASGRSPYEQYF